One sample yielded the 15 T cell receptor beta chains listed below, sequenced in a study of blood T cell repertoires in COVID-19. Sequenced by immunoSEQ multiplex PCR; TCRdb stores in-frame clones only, minus some. The sample consists of about 310,000 clones, about nine tenths of them appearing once. Sequencing input: peripheral blood. The receptors originated from a man aged 50 or older with active or convalescent COVID-19.

The chain couples TRBV2 to TRBJ2-3; the match to TRBD1 covers 9 bases. The V gene's germline CDR1 is SNHLY and CDR2 FYNNEI. The CDR3 sequence is 15 residues long. The V gene end was trimmed by 5 bases and the J gene end by 1 base; junction bases not matched to a gene: 4. The CDR3: CASSTRTGGTDTQYF. CDR3 in DNA: TGTGCCAGCAGTACTCGGACAGGGGGCACAGATACGCAGTATTTT. The variable domain in full, completed from reference TRBV2 and TRBJ2-3, reads EPEVTQTPSHQVTQMGQEVILRCVPISNHLYFYWYRQILGQKVEFLVSFYNNEISEKSEIFDDQFSVERPDGSNFTLKIRSTKLEDSAMYFCASSTRTGGTDTQYFGPGTRLTVL.

This clone was recorded once. The rearrangement joins TRBV7-6 to TRBJ2-3, with 8 bases matching TRBD1. The CDR3 has 13 amino acids. The germline V gene encodes CDR1 SGHVS and CDR2 FNYEAQ. The V and J ends lost 4 bases and 5 bases, in that order; junction bases with no gene match: 2. CDR3 sequence (DNA): TGTGCCAGCAGCTCGGACAGGGAAGATACGCAGTATTTT. This translates into CASSSDREDTQYF.

The chain employs TRBV7-2 and TRBJ2-1; 12 bases match TRBD2. J gave up 5 bases and V 5 bases, and 4 bases lay outside the gene matches. The CDR3 has 15 residues. CDR1 and CDR2 from the germline V gene are SGHTA and FQGNSA. CDR3: CASSLWTSGDNEQFF. The CDR3 nucleotides read TGTGCCAGCAGCCTCTGGACTAGCGGGGACAATGAGCAGTTCTTC. The full variable domain, rest sourced from reference TRBV7-2 and TRBJ2-1, is GAGVSQSPSNKVTEKGKDVELRCDPISGHTALYWYRQSLGQGLEFLIYFQGNSAPDKSGLPSDRFSAERTGGSVSTLTIQRTQQEDSAVYLCASSLWTSGDNEQFFGPGTRLTVL.

This clone was observed once. This chain joins TRBV28 and TRBJ2-1; perhaps TRBD2 as D (6 bases). This CDR3 has 17 amino acids. V was pared by 10 bases and J by 8 bases, with 30 bases between. Per germline, CDR1 MDHEN and CDR2 SYDVKM. In DNA form, the CDR3 reads TGTGCCACCCGGAGTATGCGGGGACCGGATATGTTGGATGAGCAGTTCTTC. This encodes CATRSMRGPDMLDEQFF.

Only a few counts were recorded for this clone. The V gene is TRBV19, the J gene TRBJ1-1, with D possibly being TRBD1 (6 bases). CDR1 LNHDA and CDR2 SQIVND come from the germline V gene (reference sequence). V shed 3 bases and J shed 2 bases, with 10 bases lying between them. This CDR3 contains 14 residues. The CDR3 sequence: CASSIQGTNTEAFF. The CDR3 DNA reads TGTGCCAGTAGTATTCAGGGGACCAACACTGAAGCTTTCTTT.

The V gene is TRBV30, the J gene TRBJ1-2, with 12 bases lining up with TRBD1. The CDR3 runs to 15 residues. The trim removed 2 bases at V and 2 bases at J, leaving 3 bases unmatched. Germline V gene lookup returns CDR1 GTSNPN and CDR2 SVGIG (reference sequence). DNA for the CDR3: TGTGCCTGGAGTCGAGGGACAGGGGGCAACTATGGCTACACCTTC. Protein: CAWSRGTGGNYGYTF. The whole variable domain, remainder taken from reference TRBV30 and TRBJ1-2, is SQTIHQWPATLVQPVGSPLSLECTVEGTSNPNLYWYRQAAGRGLQLLFYSVGIGQISSEVPQNLSASRPQDRQFILSSKKLLLSDSGFYLCAWSRGTGGNYGYTFGSGTRLTVV.

The rearrangement links TRBV7-9 to TRBJ2-1, with TRBD2 matching over 7 bases. The CDR3 loop spans 14 amino acids. The junction had 8 bases not matched to a gene; V was cut back by 6 bases and J by 6 bases. CDR1 is SEHNR and CDR2 is FQNEAQ in the germline V gene (reference sequence). CDR3 nucleotides: TGTGCCAGCAGTACATCCGGGACTACCAATGAGCAGTTCTTC. This codes for CASSTSGTTNEQFF.

This sequence joins TRBV9 and TRBJ2-3, with 8 bases aligning to TRBD2. CDR3 length equals 14 residues. The germline V gene encodes CDR1 SGDLS and CDR2 YYNGEE. V lost 2 bases to trimming and J lost 4 bases; unmatched junction nucleotides: 3. CDR3 in DNA: TGTGCCAGCAGCGTCGGGGGGGACTCAGATACGCAGTATTTT. This sequence encodes CASSVGGDSDTQYF.

This clone was seen only a few times. V gene TRBV5-1 combines with J gene TRBJ1-1; 12 bases agree with TRBD1. The CDR3 is 15 amino acids. In germline, CDR1 is SGHRS, CDR2 YFSETQ. V gave up 3 bases and J gave up 11 bases; unmatched junction bases: 11. The CDR3 region has the DNA TGCGCCAGCAGCTCAAGACCGGGACAGGGGGCAAAGGCTTTCTTT. It translates to CASSSRPGQGAKAFF.

The V call is TRBV27, the J call TRBJ2-5; D might be TRBD1 (6 bases). There are 13 residues in the CDR3. V lost 2 bases, J lost 7 bases, and 11 bases lay in between. Germline assignment: CDR1 MNHEY and CDR2 SMNVEV (reference sequence). The CDR3: CASSLQGRGTQYF. In nucleotides, the CDR3 is TGTGCCAGCAGTTTACAAGGCAGGGGGACCCAGTACTTC.

V usage is TRBV7-9 and J usage is TRBJ2-5, with D maybe TRBD2 (6 bases). The germline V gene encodes CDR1 SEHNR and CDR2 FQNEAQ (reference sequence). This CDR3 region has 13 residues. Trimming removed 3 bases at V and 5 bases at J, with 10 bases between. CDR3 DNA sequence: TGTGCCAGCAGCTTGGAGGGGACGGAGACCCAGTACTTC. This gives the protein CASSLEGTETQYF.

This chain connects TRBV7-8 to TRBJ2-1, with 7 bases matching TRBD2. The germline V gene encodes CDR1 SGHVS and CDR2 FQNEAQ. The V gene end was trimmed by 5 bases and the J gene end by 0 bases; junction bases not matched to a gene: 10. The length of the CDR3 is 17 residues. The CDR3 protein is CASSPPLRESSYNEQFF. CDR3 coding DNA: TGTGCCAGCAGCCCCCCCCTGCGGGAGAGCTCCTACAATGAGCAGTTCTTC.

The chain combines TRBV4-1 with TRBJ1-6, with 7 bases fitting TRBD1. Germline V gene sequence: CDR1 MGHRA, CDR2 YSYEKL. V lost 4 bases, J lost 7 bases, and 4 bases stayed unmatched. The CDR3 is 14 residues long. The CDR3 DNA reads as TGCGCCAGCAGCCTCCGGGACAGCAATTCACCCCTCCACTTT. Its translation is CASSLRDSNSPLHF.

This chain joins TRBV18 and TRBJ1-2, with 8 positions matching TRBD1. The CDR3 runs 15 residues. Germline assignment: CDR1 KGHSH and CDR2 LQKENI. The J segment lost 10 bases and the V segment lost 2 bases, leaving 12 bases of the junction unmatched. The CDR3 spells CASSPNAQGVDDYTF. In nucleotides, the CDR3 is TGTGCCAGCTCACCAAATGCACAGGGGGTAGATGACTACACCTTC.

The chain uses TRBV12-3 or TRBV12-4 and TRBJ1-4; D ambiguous. CDR3 length: 12 amino acids. Trimming left V 8 bases short and J 8 bases short, with 12 bases between. The CDR3 sequence: CASATSREKLFF. DNA of the CDR3: TGTGCCAGCGCCACCAGCAGGGAAAAACTGTTTTTT.